One sample yielded the 11 T cell receptor beta chains listed below, sequenced in a study of regulatory T cells in long-lasting Graves disease. Time point denoted: persistent/refractory GD, antithyroid drugs over 5 years with positive TRAb. PBMC-derived RNA was used for the TCR library. To make TCR beta libraries, researchers used iRepertoire HTBI primers and Arm-PCR of CDR3 regions. TCRdb processed the multiplex PCR reads anew with MiXCR; each CDR3 protein has one entry. Altogether roughly 400,000 distinct CDR3 sequences are present, about a fifth being singletons, with the ten largest covering 20% to 25%. Sequenced material: peripheral blood mononuclear cells (PBMCs), taken when the disease was refractory, from a patient treated with antithyroid drugs. The receptor set was obtained from a female donor with Graves disease.

This clonotype was seen at least ten times. This chain uses TRBV11-3 with TRBJ2-2, with D perhaps TRBD2 (5 bases). The CDR3 spans 14 residues. Between the trimmed V and J ends, which lost 6 bases and 2 bases, there was a span of 10 bases. Per the germline V gene, CDR1 is SGHNT and CDR2 is YENEEA. The CDR3 protein is CASRLGRNTGELFF. The CDR3 region has the DNA TGTGCCAGCAGACTAGGACGAAACACCGGGGAGCTGTTTTTT.

This clonotype was counted only a few times. This sequence joins TRBV12-3 or TRBV12-4 and TRBJ2-3, with D unresolved. This CDR3 has 14 residues. The V and J ends lost 6 bases and 0 bases respectively, with 10 bases between them. The CDR3 region is CASSQISSTDTQYF. DNA for the CDR3: TGTGCCAGCAGCCAAATATCTAGCACAGATACGCAGTATTTT.

The chain joins TRBV11-3 to TRBJ2-3, with D maybe TRBD1 (6 bases). Trimming took off 5 bases at V and 2 bases at J, with 11 bases between the two ends. Germline lookup yields CDR1 SGHNT and CDR2 YENEEA. The CDR3 totals 14 residues. Written as DNA, the CDR3 is TGTGCCAGCAGCCCCCGGGACATCACAGATACGCAGTATTTT. The encoded protein is CASSPRDITDTQYF.

This chain links TRBV5-1 with TRBJ2-7; perhaps TRBD2 as D (5 bases). CDR3 length: 16 residues. The V end was cut by 4 bases, the J end by 2 bases, with 19 bases between. Germline V gene sequence: CDR1 SGHRS, CDR2 YFSETQ. The CDR3 sequence: CASSGGTSPGPYEQYF. CDR3 bases: TGCGCCAGCAGCGGAGGAACCTCTCCAGGCCCCTACGAGCAGTACTTC.

The table lists this clonotype with many counts. The chain uses TRBV11-2 and TRBJ2-7; D remains ambiguous. Trimming removed 2 bases from V and 3 bases from J, with 8 bases in between. The CDR3 is 13 amino acids. CDR1 is SGHAT, CDR2 FQNNGV, per germline. For the CDR3, the DNA is TGTGCCAGCAGCTTACGGCCCTACTACGAGCAGTACTTC. Amino acid sequence: CASSLRPYYEQYF.

This chain uses TRBV29-1 with TRBJ2-7, with TRBD1 identical over 8 bases. Germline V CDR1 and CDR2: SQVTM, ANQGSEA. The V segment lost 6 bases and the J segment 7 bases; nucleotides outside the gene matches: 11. CDR3 length equals 13 residues. CDR3 nucleotide sequence: TGCAGCGTACGCAGGGGGCTCTCGAGTGAGCAGTACTTC. Translated, it gives CSVRRGLSSEQYF.

This clonotype has more than one count but fewer than ten. This chain connects TRBV20-1 to TRBJ1-1; D is perhaps TRBD1 (5 bases). This CDR3 spans 13 amino acids. The V gene's germline CDR1 is DFQATT and CDR2 SNEGSKA (reference sequence). Trimming left V 6 bases short and J 6 bases short, with 17 bases between. The CDR3: CSAAGVRGAEAFF. As DNA, the CDR3 is TGCAGTGCCGCGGGGGTACGGGGCGCTGAAGCTTTCTTT.

This clonotype was detected ten times or more. The chain combines TRBV11-2 with TRBJ2-6; D not resolved. The CDR3 spans 14 residues. V lost 5 bases, J lost 0 bases, and 5 bases lay in between. CDR1 is SGHAT and CDR2 is FQNNGV in the germline V gene. DNA of the CDR3: TGTGCCAGCAGCCGCAGCTCTGGGGCCAACGTCCTGACTTTC. This encodes CASSRSSGANVLTF.

About this clonotype: No conserved phenylalanine or tryptophan is present at the end of the CDR3, so a read error is the likely explanation. The chain is built from TRBV27 and TRBJ2-7, with TRBD1 identical over 9 bases. V trimming: 5 bases; J trimming: 2 bases; junction bases outside the gene matches: 7. Germline CDR1 reads MNHEY; CDR2 reads SMNVEV (reference sequence). CDR3 length: 15 residues. The chain's CDR3 is CASSPGQGKTYEQYL. The CDR3 coding sequence is TGTGCCAGCAGTCCGGGACAGGGTAAGACCTACGAGCAGTACCTC.

Of note for this clonotype: This may arise from a read error, as a much more abundant clone is one base away. The chain is built from TRBV11-2 and TRBJ2-7; D tentatively reads TRBD1 or TRBD2 (5 bases each). The CDR3 length is 15 residues. The germline V gene has CDR1 SGHAT and CDR2 FQNNGV. The V end lost 1 base, the J end lost 0 bases, and 10 bases lay between the germline ends. CDR3 protein: CASSLAGHDSYEQYF. The DNA of the CDR3 is TGTGCCAGCAGCTTAGCGGGGCATGACTCCTACGAGCAGTACTTC.

The chain recombines TRBV12-3 or TRBV12-4 with TRBJ2-7, with no clear D. Trimming cost V 2 bases and J 5 bases, with 7 bases left between them. This CDR3 is 12 amino acids long. The CDR3 DNA follows: TGTGCCAGCAGTTTAAAGGAGAACGAGCAGTACTTC. Its translation: CASSLKENEQYF.